Listed here are 27 T cell receptor beta chains from one sample, sequenced in a study of naive and memory T cell subsets. The SP2 primer and nested alpha and beta constant region primers amplified ligated cDNA in four rounds. TCRdb passed the UMI-ligation and nested PCR reads through MiXCR, listing each CDR3 protein once. The table has around 30,000 distinct CDR3 sequences, 5.5% to 7.5% seen once. Treatment given: skin biopsy from PPD injection site in Mantoux-positive individual. A UMI-containing oligonucleotide was joined by 3' ligation to the TCR cDNA template. Material: skin, obtained from a tuberculin skin test site. All receptors come from an adult in good health.

This clonotype was observed at least ten times. The V gene is TRBV3-1, the J gene TRBJ1-6, with a tentative D call TRBD1 (5 bases). Germline lookup yields CDR1 LGHDT and CDR2 YNNKEL (reference sequence). The germline V and J ends were trimmed by 0 bases and 0 bases, with 15 bases remaining between them. The CDR3 runs 19 residues. The CDR3 nucleotides read TGTGCCAGCAGCCAAGATGGCAGGGCAAGAAGCTCCTATAATTCACCCCTCCACTTT. Amino acids: CASSQDGRARSSYNSPLHF.

This clonotype is termed medium-sized. The gene calls are TRBV5-1 and TRBJ2-3, with no clear D. The CDR3 is made up of 15 amino acids. The V and J ends lost 4 bases and 5 bases respectively, with 17 bases between them. From germline, CDR1 is SGHRS and CDR2 YFSETQ. For the CDR3, the DNA is TGCGCCAGCAGCCCGGCCGTGAAGCCACAAGATACGCAGTATTTT. It yields the protein CASSPAVKPQDTQYF.

This clonotype was counted many times. This CDR3 is CASRTGGHEQYF. The DNA of the CDR3 is TGTGCCAGCAGGACAGGGGGACACGAGCAGTACTTC. The chain couples TRBV12-3 or TRBV12-4 to TRBJ2-7; 9 nucleotides agree with TRBD1. The CDR3 is 12 residues long. V gave up 6 bases and J gave up 5 bases; unmatched junction bases: 2.

The genes are TRBV7-9 and TRBJ1-4; 8 bases line up with TRBD1. Germline V gene data show CDR1 as SEHNR and CDR2 as FQNEAQ (reference sequence). The CDR3 loop spans 13 amino acids. V lost 4 bases to trimming and J lost 8 bases; unmatched junction nucleotides: 3. The CDR3 reads CASSSGQAEKLFF. DNA of the CDR3: TGTGCCAGCAGCTCGGGACAGGCCGAAAAACTGTTTTTT.

This clonotype was observed many times. The chain uses TRBV29-1 and TRBJ2-4; D is perhaps TRBD2 (7 bases). V was shortened by 2 bases and J by 3 bases, with 17 bases between the two germline ends. Looked up from germline, CDR1 is SQVTM and CDR2 is ANQGSEA. This CDR3 is built from 16 residues. The CDR3 loop reads CSVEPDHRGGKNIQYF. The CDR3, as DNA: TGCAGCGTTGAACCCGATCATAGGGGGGGCAAAAACATTCAGTACTTC. Full variable domain (remainder filled in from reference TRBV29-1 and TRBJ2-4): SAVISQKPSRDICQRGTSLTIQCQVDSQVTMMFWYRQQPGQSLTLIATANQGSEATYESGFVIDKFPISRPNLTFSTLTVSNMSPEDSSIYLCSVEPDHRGGKNIQYFGAGTRLSVL.

Within the sample, this clonotype is medium-sized. The chain is built from TRBV2 and TRBJ2-7; D gene ambiguous. This CDR3 has 12 residues. CDR1 and CDR2 (germline): SNHLY, FYNNEI. V was trimmed by 7 bases and J by 2 bases, leaving 9 bases between them. CDR3 sequence: CASNEGTYEQYF. The CDR3 coding sequence is TGTGCCAGCAACGAAGGGACCTACGAGCAGTACTTC.

This clonotype was found many times. The chain couples TRBV12-3 or TRBV12-4 to TRBJ1-5; D gene ambiguous. V lost 0 bases to trimming and J lost 3 bases, with 0 bases between them. The CDR3 has 12 amino acids. CDR3 sequence reads: CASSLANQPQHF. CDR3 DNA: TGTGCCAGCAGTTTAGCCAATCAGCCCCAGCATTTT.

This clonotype came up a few times. This chain joins TRBV4-2 and TRBJ2-5, with 11 bases fitting TRBD2. The CDR3 spans 16 residues. Trimming at V came to 4 bases and at J to 2 bases, leaving 6 bases not matched to a gene. Germline CDR1 and CDR2: LGHNA and YNFKEQ. CDR3: CASSLWLAGGQETQYF. The DNA for the CDR3 is TGTGCCAGCAGCCTCTGGCTAGCGGGGGGACAAGAGACCCAGTACTTC.

This clonotype was observed at least ten times. V and J are TRBV25-1 and TRBJ1-1, with D hard to call. CDR1 is MGHDK and CDR2 is SYGVNS in the germline V gene. This CDR3 is built from 16 residues. The V gene lost 5 bases and the J gene lost 11 bases, with 27 bases spanning the gap. As DNA, the CDR3 is TGTGCCAGCAGTCCATCCCGACTGCTACCAACCTTGAAGGCTTTCTTT. Translating it yields CASSPSRLLPTLKAFF. Looking up the rest from reference TRBV25-1 and TRBJ1-1 gives the full variable domain: EADIYQTPRYLVIGTGKKITLECSQTMGHDKMYWYQQDPGMELHLIHYSYGVNSTEKGDLSSESTVSRIRTEHFPLTLESARPSHTSQYLCASSPSRLLPTLKAFFGQGTRLTVV.

This clonotype was counted between two and nine times. This rearrangement joins TRBV7-9 to TRBJ1-1, with D unclear. CDR3 size: 12 residues. The ends were cut back, 3 bases at V and 6 bases at J, with 8 bases in the middle. The germline V gene has CDR1 SEHNR and CDR2 FQNEAQ (reference sequence). CDR3 DNA sequence: TGTGCCAGCAGCTTTGGTGGTGCTGAAGCTTTCTTT. Protein sequence: CASSFGGAEAFF.

This clonotype was picked up many times. The rearrangement joins TRBV18 to TRBJ1-1; D possibly corresponds to TRBD1 (5 bases). CDR3 length: 15 residues. The V and J ends lost 3 bases and 7 bases respectively, with 18 bases between them. Germline V lookup: CDR1 KGHSH, CDR2 LQKENI. CDR3 bases: TGTGCCAGCTCACCCACAAGGGGCGGAAGGGGTGAAGCTTTCTTT. It translates to CASSPTRGGRGEAFF.

A few counts support this clonotype. The rearrangement uses TRBV2 and TRBJ1-6, with a tentative D call TRBD1 (6 bases). The CDR3 contains 15 residues. V lost 0 bases to trimming and J lost 10 bases, with 13 bases between them. Germline-derived CDR1 and CDR2 are SNHLY and FYNNEI. The CDR3 is CASSEARGAGSPLHF. In DNA, the CDR3 is TGTGCCAGCAGTGAAGCCCGGGGGGCTGGGTCACCCCTCCACTTT.

This clonotype has ten or more counts. This chain uses TRBV2 with TRBJ2-3; a weak D match, TRBD1 (6 bases). Germline CDR1 is SNHLY and CDR2 is FYNNEI. V shed 2 bases and J shed 2 bases, with 14 bases lying between them. There are 16 residues in the CDR3. The DNA of the CDR3 is TGTGCCAGCAGTGAACTGTTGAGGGGGACCACAGATACGCAGTATTTT. This codes for CASSELLRGTTDTQYF.

This clonotype was detected ten times or more. The chain links TRBV7-2 to TRBJ2-3, with D maybe TRBD2 (6 bases). Germline V gene lookup returns CDR1 SGHTA and CDR2 FQGNSA. The CDR3 is 17 amino acids. Trimming left V 1 base short and J 0 bases short, with 14 bases between. CDR3 nucleotides: TGTGCCAGCAGCTTAGGCGGAGGGACGCGTAGCACAGATACGCAGTATTTT. Its protein product is CASSLGGGTRSTDTQYF.

This clonotype was recorded many times. V gene TRBV20-1 combines with J gene TRBJ2-3; D remains unclear. The germline CDR1 and CDR2 sequences are DFQATT and SNEGSKA (reference sequence). Trimming removed 4 bases from V and 7 bases from J, with 9 bases in between. This CDR3 is 11 amino acids long. The CDR3 nucleotides are TGCAGTGCTACCATAACAAATACGCAGTATTTT. Protein: CSATITNTQYF.

This clonotype was detected ten times or more. The V and J genes are TRBV5-5 and TRBJ2-6, with D unclear. The V end was cut by 3 bases, the J end by 0 bases, with 10 bases between. Per the germline V gene, CDR1 is SGHKS and CDR2 is YYEKEE (reference sequence). CDR3 length: 16 amino acids. CDR3 loop: CASSSGYSSGANVLTF. The CDR3 region has the DNA TGTGCCAGCAGCTCTGGTTATAGCTCTGGGGCCAACGTCCTGACTTTC.

This clonotype is categorized as medium-sized. This chain links TRBV7-2 with TRBJ2-7, with D perhaps matching TRBD1 (6 bases). Trimming removed 5 bases from V and 5 bases from J, with 19 bases in between. The CDR3 spans 15 residues. CDR1 SGHTA and CDR2 FQGNSA come from the germline V gene. The CDR3 loop is CASSDPTGAVDEQYF. The CDR3 DNA reads TGTGCCAGCAGCGACCCGACAGGAGCGGTGGACGAGCAGTACTTC.

This clonotype was picked up a small number of times. The rearrangement joins TRBV18 to TRBJ2-2; 7 nucleotides align to TRBD1. With 5 bases clipped from V and 4 bases from J, the junction kept 7 bases outside the gene matches. CDR1 and CDR2 from the germline V gene are KGHSH and LQKENI. The CDR3 is 15 residues long. CDR3: CASSEQRQGTGELFF. As DNA, the CDR3 is TGTGCCAGCTCAGAACAGCGACAGGGCACCGGGGAGCTGTTTTTT.

This clonotype was seen many times. V and J are TRBV20-1 and TRBJ2-3; 9 bases agree with TRBD2. J was trimmed by 0 bases and V by 1 base; bases with no gene match: 2. In germline, CDR1 is DFQATT, CDR2 SNEGSKA (reference sequence). This CDR3 spans 15 amino acids. DNA of the CDR3: TGCAGTGCTAGAGGACTAGCGGTTAGCACAGATACGCAGTATTTT. Translating gives CSARGLAVSTDTQYF.

The sample holds many counts of this clonotype. The rearrangement joins TRBV20-1 to TRBJ1-1; possibly TRBD1 for D (6 bases). CDR1 is DFQATT and CDR2 is SNEGSKA in the germline V gene (reference sequence). Deletions cut 2 bases from V and 6 bases from J, with 19 bases between. CDR3 length: 15 residues. The CDR3 spells CSARPLGGGRSEAFF. DNA for the CDR3: TGCAGTGCTAGACCGTTGGGGGGGGGGCGGTCTGAAGCTTTCTTT.

This clonotype was counted a few times. V usage is TRBV3-1 and J usage is TRBJ1-5; D uncertain. The ends were cut back, 1 base at V and 2 bases at J, with 3 bases in the middle. Germline loops: CDR1 LGHDT, CDR2 YNNKEL (reference sequence). The CDR3 is 13 residues long. CDR3 sequence reads: CASSQVGNQPQHF. Here the CDR3 DNA reads TGTGCCAGCAGCCAAGTCGGCAATCAGCCCCAGCATTTT.

Note on this clonotype: This sequence may be a read error, since a much larger clone differs from it by one base. The chain uses TRBV18 and TRBJ2-5; D is unclear. CDR3 size: 11 residues. Germline V gene lookup returns CDR1 KGHSH and CDR2 LQKENI. V lost 8 bases and J 3 bases, leaving 7 bases between the germline ends. The CDR3 bases are TGTGCCAGCCCACACGAAGAGACCCAGTACTTC. This encodes CASPHEETQYF.

The rearrangement uses TRBV18 and TRBJ2-1; the D gene is possibly TRBD1 (5 bases). Trimming removed 2 bases at V and 3 bases at J, with 8 bases between. This CDR3 region has 14 residues. Germline V gene lookup returns CDR1 KGHSH and CDR2 LQKENI. The CDR3 spells CASSPDSYYNEQFF. Here the CDR3 DNA reads TGTGCCAGCTCACCAGACAGCTACTACAATGAGCAGTTCTTC.

This clonotype has at least ten counts. This sequence joins TRBV6-1 and TRBJ2-3, with D uncertain. CDR1 and CDR2 from the germline V gene are MNHNS and SASEGT. The CDR3 is 14 residues long. The ends were cut back, 3 bases at V and 4 bases at J, with 11 bases in the middle. Here the CDR3 DNA reads TGTGCCAGCAGTGAGCCTAAGCCCCCAGATACGCAGTATTTT. It codes for CASSEPKPPDTQYF.

This clonotype was counted many times. The chain combines TRBV5-1 with TRBJ2-7, with D maybe TRBD1 (5 bases). Looked up from germline, CDR1 is SGHRS and CDR2 is YFSETQ. The CDR3 contains 13 residues. Trimming cost V 5 bases and J 3 bases, with 12 bases left between them. CDR3 nucleotide sequence: TGCGCCAGCAGACAGGAGTCAGTCTACGAGCAGTACTTC. This encodes CASRQESVYEQYF.

This clonotype has ten or more counts. The chain is built from TRBV5-4 and TRBJ2-2; 8 nucleotides match TRBD2. Trimming at V came to 4 bases and at J to 1 base, leaving 6 bases not matched to a gene. The germline V gene encodes CDR1 SGHNT and CDR2 YYREEE (reference sequence). The CDR3 contains 16 residues. The CDR3 coding sequence is TGTGCCAGCAGCCCAATAAGCGGGGGGAACACCGGGGAGCTGTTTTTT. Encoded protein: CASSPISGGNTGELFF.

Ten or more counts support this clonotype. V gene TRBV6-2 or TRBV6-3 combines with J gene TRBJ2-5; 7 bases map to TRBD2. V dropped 7 bases and J dropped 5; count of bases not matched to a gene: 16. The germline gives CDR1 MNHEY, CDR2 SVGEGT. The CDR3 totals 16 residues. DNA of the CDR3: TGTGCCAGCACCACCCAGCGGGACGGCTGGTTGGAGACCCAGTACTTC. The encoded protein is CASTTQRDGWLETQYF.